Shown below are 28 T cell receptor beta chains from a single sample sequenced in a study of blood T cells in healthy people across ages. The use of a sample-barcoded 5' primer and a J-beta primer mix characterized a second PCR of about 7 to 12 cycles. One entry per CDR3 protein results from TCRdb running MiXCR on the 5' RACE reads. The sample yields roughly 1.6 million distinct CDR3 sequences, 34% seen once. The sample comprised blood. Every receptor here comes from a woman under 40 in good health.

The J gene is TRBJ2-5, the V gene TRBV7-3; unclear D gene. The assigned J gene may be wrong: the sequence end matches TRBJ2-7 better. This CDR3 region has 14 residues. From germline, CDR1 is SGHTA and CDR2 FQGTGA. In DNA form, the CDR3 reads TGTGCCAGCAGCCAGGTTGTGGGTAGCCACGAGCAGTACTTC. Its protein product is CASSQVVGSHEQYF.

The CDR3 loop reads CASSLGADRGRGGELFF. As DNA, the CDR3 is TGTGCCAGCAGCTTAGGCGCGGACAGGGGGCGCGGCGGGGAGCTGTTTTTT. V gene TRBV13 combines with J gene TRBJ2-2, with 11 positions matching TRBD1. The CDR3 totals 17 residues. V trimming: 0 bases; J trimming: 7 bases; junction bases outside the gene matches: 7. CDR1 PRHDT and CDR2 FYEKMQ come from the germline V gene (reference sequence).

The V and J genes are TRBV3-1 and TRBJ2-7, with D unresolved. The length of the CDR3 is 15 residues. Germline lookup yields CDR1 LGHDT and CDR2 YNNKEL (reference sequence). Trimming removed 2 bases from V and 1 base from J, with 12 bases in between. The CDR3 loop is CASSQSLVTSYEQYF. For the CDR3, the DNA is TGTGCCAGCAGCCAAAGCCTTGTCACGTCCTACGAGCAGTACTTC.

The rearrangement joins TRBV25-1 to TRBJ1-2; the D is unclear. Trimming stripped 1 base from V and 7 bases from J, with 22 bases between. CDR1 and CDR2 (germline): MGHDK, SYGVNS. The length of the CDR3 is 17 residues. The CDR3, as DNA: TGTGCCAGCAGTGAATTTCCCTCAGTCACGTCGGAAGTTGGCTACACCTTC. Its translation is CASSEFPSVTSEVGYTF.

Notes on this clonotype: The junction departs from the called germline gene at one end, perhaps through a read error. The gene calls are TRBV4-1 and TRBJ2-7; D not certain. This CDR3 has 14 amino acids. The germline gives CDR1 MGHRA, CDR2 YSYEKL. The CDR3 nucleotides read TGCGCCAGCAGCCAAATCCTGGGAACCTACGAGCGGTACTTC. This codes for CASSQILGTYERYF.

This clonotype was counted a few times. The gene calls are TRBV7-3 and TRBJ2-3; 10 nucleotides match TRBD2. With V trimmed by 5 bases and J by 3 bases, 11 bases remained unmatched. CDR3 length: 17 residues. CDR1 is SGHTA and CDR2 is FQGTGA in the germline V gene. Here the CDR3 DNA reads TGTGCCAGCAGCCGAACAACTAGCGGGGTAGGGACAGATACGCAGTATTTT. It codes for CASSRTTSGVGTDTQYF.

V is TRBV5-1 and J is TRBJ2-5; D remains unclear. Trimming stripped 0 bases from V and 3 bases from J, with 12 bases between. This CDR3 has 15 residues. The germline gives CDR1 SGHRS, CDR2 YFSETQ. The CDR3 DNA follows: TGCGCCAGCAGCTTGGCCGGTGTTGCAGAAGAGACCCAGTACTTC. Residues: CASSLAGVAEETQYF.

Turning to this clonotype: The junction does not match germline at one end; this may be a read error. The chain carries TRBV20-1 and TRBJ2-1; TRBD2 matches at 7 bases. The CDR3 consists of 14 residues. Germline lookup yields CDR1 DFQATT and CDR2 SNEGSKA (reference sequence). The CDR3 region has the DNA TGCAGTGCTAGAGGTCTAGCGGTTAGCAATCAGCAGTTCTTC. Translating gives CSARGLAVSNQQFF.

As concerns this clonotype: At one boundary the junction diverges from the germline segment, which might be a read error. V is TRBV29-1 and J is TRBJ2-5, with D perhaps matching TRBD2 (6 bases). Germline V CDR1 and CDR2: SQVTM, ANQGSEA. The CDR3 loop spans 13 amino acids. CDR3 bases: TGCAGCGATGAACGAGGCCTTTCGGGAGCCCAGTACTTC. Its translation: CSDERGLSGAQYF.

CDR3 amino acids: CASSPSGTAYNEQFF. The CDR3, as DNA: TGTGCCAGCAGTCCTAGCGGGACAGCCTACAATGAGCAGTTCTTC. The gene calls are TRBV6-2 or TRBV6-3 and TRBJ2-1, with TRBD2 matching over 9 bases. Per germline, CDR1 MNHEY and CDR2 SVGEGT. With V trimmed by 5 bases and J by 2 bases, 4 bases remained unmatched. The CDR3 is 15 residues long.

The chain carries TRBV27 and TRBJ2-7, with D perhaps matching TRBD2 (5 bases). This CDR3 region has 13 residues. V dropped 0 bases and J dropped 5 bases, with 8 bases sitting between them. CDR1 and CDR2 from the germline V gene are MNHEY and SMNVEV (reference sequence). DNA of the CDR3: TGTGCCAGCAGTTTATCGGACTCGAACGAGCAGTACTTC. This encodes CASSLSDSNEQYF.

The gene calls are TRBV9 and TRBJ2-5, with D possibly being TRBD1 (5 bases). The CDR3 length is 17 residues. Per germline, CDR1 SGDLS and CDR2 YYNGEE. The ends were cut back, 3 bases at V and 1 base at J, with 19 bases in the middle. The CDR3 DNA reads TGTGCCAGCAGCGGGGCCCCCGGCAGGGTAGTCCAAGAGACCCAGTACTTC. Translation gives CASSGAPGRVVQETQYF.

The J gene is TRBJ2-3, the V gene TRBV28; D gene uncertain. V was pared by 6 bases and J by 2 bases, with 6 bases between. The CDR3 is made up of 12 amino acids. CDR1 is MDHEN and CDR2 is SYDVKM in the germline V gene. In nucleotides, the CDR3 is TGTGCCAGCAGGGTCGCCACAGATACGCAGTATTTT. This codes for CASRVATDTQYF.

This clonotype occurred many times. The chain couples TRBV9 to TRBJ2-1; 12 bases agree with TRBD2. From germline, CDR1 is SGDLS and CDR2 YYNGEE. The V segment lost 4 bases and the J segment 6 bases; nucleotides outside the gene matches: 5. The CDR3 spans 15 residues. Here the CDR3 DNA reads TGTGCCAGCAGCTCAGGGGGACTAGCGGGCAATGAGCAGTTCTTC. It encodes CASSSGGLAGNEQFF.

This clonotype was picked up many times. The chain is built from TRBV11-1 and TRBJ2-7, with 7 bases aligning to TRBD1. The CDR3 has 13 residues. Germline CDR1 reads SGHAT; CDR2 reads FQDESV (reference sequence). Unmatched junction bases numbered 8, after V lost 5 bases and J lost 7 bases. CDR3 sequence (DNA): TGTGCCAGCAGCGGCCGACAGGGCGGGGAGCAGTACTTC. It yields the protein CASSGRQGGEQYF.

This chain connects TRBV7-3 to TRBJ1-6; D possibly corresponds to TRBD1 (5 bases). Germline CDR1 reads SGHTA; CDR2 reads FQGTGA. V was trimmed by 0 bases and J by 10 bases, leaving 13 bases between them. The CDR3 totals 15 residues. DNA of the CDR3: TGTGCCAGCAGCTTAACGTCGACAGAAGCCTCACCCCTCCACTTT. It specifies CASSLTSTEASPLHF.

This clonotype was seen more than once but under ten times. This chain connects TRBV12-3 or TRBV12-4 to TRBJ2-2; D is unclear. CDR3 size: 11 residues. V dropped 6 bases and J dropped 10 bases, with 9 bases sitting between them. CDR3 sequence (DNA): TGTGCCAGCAGCCCCTCCGAGGAGCTGTTTTTT. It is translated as CASSPSEELFF.

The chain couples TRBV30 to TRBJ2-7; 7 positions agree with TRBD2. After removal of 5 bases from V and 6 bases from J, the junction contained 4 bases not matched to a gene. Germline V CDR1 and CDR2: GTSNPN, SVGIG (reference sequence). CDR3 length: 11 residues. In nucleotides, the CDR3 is TGTGCCTGGCGGCGGGAGACCGAGCAGTACTTC. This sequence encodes CAWRRETEQYF.

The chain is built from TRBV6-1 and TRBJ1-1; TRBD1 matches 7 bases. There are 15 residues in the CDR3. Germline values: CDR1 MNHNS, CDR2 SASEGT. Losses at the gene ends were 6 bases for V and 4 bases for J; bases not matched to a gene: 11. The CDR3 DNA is TGTGCCAGCAGATTGACAGGGCTCAGCGGCACTGAAGCTTTCTTT. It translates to CASRLTGLSGTEAFF.

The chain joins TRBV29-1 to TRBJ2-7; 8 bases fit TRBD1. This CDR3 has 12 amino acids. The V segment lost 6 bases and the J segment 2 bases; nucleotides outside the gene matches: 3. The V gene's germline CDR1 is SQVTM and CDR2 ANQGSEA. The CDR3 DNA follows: TGCAGCGTCCGACAGGGGCCCTACGAGCAGTACTTC. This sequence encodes CSVRQGPYEQYF.

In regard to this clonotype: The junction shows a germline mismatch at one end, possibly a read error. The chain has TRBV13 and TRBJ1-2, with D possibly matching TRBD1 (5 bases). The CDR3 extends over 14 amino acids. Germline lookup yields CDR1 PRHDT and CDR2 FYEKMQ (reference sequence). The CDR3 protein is CVSSLAWTMAGYTF. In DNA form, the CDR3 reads TGTGTCAGCAGCTTAGCCTGGACAATGGCTGGCTACACCTTC.

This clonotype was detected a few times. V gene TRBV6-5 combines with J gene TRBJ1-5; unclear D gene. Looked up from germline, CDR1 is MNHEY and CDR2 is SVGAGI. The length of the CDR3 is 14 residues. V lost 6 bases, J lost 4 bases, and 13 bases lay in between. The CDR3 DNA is TGTGCCAGCAGCCCAAATCATAAAAATCAGCCCCAGCATTTT. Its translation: CASSPNHKNQPQHF.

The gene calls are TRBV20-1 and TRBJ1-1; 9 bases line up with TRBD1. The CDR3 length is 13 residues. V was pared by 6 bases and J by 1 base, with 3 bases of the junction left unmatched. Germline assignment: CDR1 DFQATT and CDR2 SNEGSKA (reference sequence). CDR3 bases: TGCAGTGCCAAGACAGGGGGGAACACTGAAGCTTTCTTT. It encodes CSAKTGGNTEAFF.

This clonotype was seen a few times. This CDR3 reads CASSQDPRGETQYF. Here the CDR3 DNA reads TGTGCCAGCAGCCAGGACCCTAGAGGGGAGACCCAGTACTTC. The chain carries TRBV3-1 and TRBJ2-5; perhaps TRBD2 as D (5 bases). CDR1 is LGHDT, CDR2 YNNKEL, per germline (reference sequence). Trimming removed 3 bases from V and 5 bases from J, with 13 bases in between. The CDR3 runs 14 residues.

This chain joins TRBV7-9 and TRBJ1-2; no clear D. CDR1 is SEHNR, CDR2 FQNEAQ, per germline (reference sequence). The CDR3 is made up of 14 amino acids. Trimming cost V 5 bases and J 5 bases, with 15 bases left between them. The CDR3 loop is CASSPSFGAYGYTF. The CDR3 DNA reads TGTGCCAGCAGCCCATCTTTTGGCGCGTATGGCTACACCTTC. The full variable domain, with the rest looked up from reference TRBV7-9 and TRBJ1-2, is DTGVSQNPRHKITKRGQNVTFRCDPISEHNRLYWYRQTLGQGPEFLTYFQNEAQLEKSRLLSDRFSAERPKGSFSTLEIQRTEQGDSAMYLCASSPSFGAYGYTFGSGTRLTVV.

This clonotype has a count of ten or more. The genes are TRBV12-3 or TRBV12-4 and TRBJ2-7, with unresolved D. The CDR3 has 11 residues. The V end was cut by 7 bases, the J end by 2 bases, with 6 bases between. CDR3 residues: CASTDTYEQYF. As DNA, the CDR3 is TGTGCCAGCACGGATACCTACGAGCAGTACTTC.

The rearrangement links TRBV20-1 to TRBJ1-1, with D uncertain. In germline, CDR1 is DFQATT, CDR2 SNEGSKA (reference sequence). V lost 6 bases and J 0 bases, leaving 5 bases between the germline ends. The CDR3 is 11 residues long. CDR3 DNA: TGCAGTGCCCAGTTGAACACTGAAGCTTTCTTT. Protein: CSAQLNTEAFF.

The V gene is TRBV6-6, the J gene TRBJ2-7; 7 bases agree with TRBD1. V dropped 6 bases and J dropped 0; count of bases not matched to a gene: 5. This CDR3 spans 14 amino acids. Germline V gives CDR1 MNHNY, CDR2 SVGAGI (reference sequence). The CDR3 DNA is TGTGCCAGCAGGGGACAGATTAGCTCCTACGAGCAGTACTTC. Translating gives CASRGQISSYEQYF.